This TCR beta chain derives from a study of cytomegalovirus exposure and HLA in healthy donors. Study observations and caveats: Investigators reported 150 to 200 TCR beta chains as tied to cytomegalovirus. In a later analysis, parvovirus B19, influenza, CMV and Epstein-Barr virus appeared linked to several top co-occurrence clusters. Despite most TCR sequences being rare, some public TCRs occurred in many donors.

Notes on this clone: The antigen is undetermined.

V was shortened by 0 bases and J by 3 bases, with 11 bases between the two germline ends. Germline CDR1 is WSHSY and CDR2 is SAAADI. The CDR3 loop spans 15 amino acids. Use of 60 Vbeta and 13 Jbeta primers characterized the PCR. Generated by immunoSEQ multiplex PCR, the TCRdb table keeps only in-frame clones and is missing some. Of 50,000 to 70,000 clones detected, about 69% appear once; the ten largest clones hold less than 45%. The sequence was collected from a man aged 40-55 years in good health and CMV-seropositive. The gene calls are TRBV10-2 and TRBJ1-2, with TRBD1 as a possible D gene (6 bases). The sequenced material came from PBMCs. This CDR3 is CASSESGEGDYGYTF. The CDR3 coding sequence is TGCGCCAGCAGTGAGTCTGGCGAGGGGGACTATGGCTACACCTTC.